This TCR beta chain was sequenced for a study of response to subunit inactivated influenza vaccine. TCRdb passed the RT-PCR reads through MiXCR, listing each CDR3 protein once. The table shows roughly 650,000 distinct CDR3 sequences, with 15% to 18% occurring only once. Losses at the gene ends were 2 bases for V and 2 bases for J; bases not matched to a gene: 3. From germline, CDR1 is SNHLY and CDR2 FYNNEI. The CDR3 totals 15 residues. The receptor was derived from a man aged 50 or older who received an inactivated influenza vaccine. J is TRBJ2-1 and V is TRBV2; 7 bases agree with TRBD2. The material was PBMCs from blood, obtained about 11 days after vaccination. The CDR3 sequence: CASSESAGAYNEQFF. The CDR3 region has the DNA TGTGCCAGCAGTGAATCGGCGGGAGCCTACAATGAGCAGTTCTTC.